Sequencing of this TCR beta chain was carried out in a study of T cells in Graves' hyperthyroidism and ophthalmopathy. Study-level points and caveats: Blood held most thyroid clonotypes expanded above 0.001 frequency.

Recently diagnosed hyperthyroidism of less than 2 months' duration affected patients aged 18 to 65. Diagnoses were made from clinical symptoms, serum measures (thyroxine and TRAb), thyroid ultrasound and orbital computed tomography. The source material, RNA transcripts, was used to amplify TCR beta CDR3 regions. Researchers ran a first-round RT-PCR on the TCR CDR3 using the HTBI primer set. TCRdb recomputed calls from the multiplex PCR reads with MiXCR, one row per CDR3 protein. The table records about 100,000 distinct CDR3 sequences, roughly 15% of them present only once. This clonotype was recorded at least ten times. Its antigen is not known. The CDR3 is 16 amino acids. Germline-derived CDR1 and CDR2 are SGHRS and YFSETQ. The V end lost 0 bases, the J end lost 2 bases, and 14 bases lay between the germline ends.

This chain uses TRBV5-1 with TRBJ1-2; no clear D. The source material was blood. The clonotype was recovered from a woman between 50 and 59 years old with Graves' hyperthyroidism. CDR3 region: CASSLDRSATNYGYTF. The DNA for the CDR3 is TGCGCCAGCAGCTTGGATAGGTCAGCTACCAACTATGGCTACACCTTC.